This record concerns one T cell receptor (beta chain) sequence. Antigen unknown. The germline gives CDR1 SGHTA, CDR2 FQGTGA. This CDR3 is built from 13 residues. Trimming removed 2 bases from V and 3 bases from J, with 4 bases in between. This record comes from a study of cytomegalovirus exposure and HLA in healthy donors. General study results and limits: Most of the TCR beta V segments (in an earlier analysis) were productive either about 90% or about 30% of the time. On later analysis, the bulk of CMV-associated TCR beta chains appeared to be HLA-restricted.

Amplification used 60 Vbeta primers and 13 Jbeta primers. The data were produced by immunoSEQ multiplex PCR, yet TCRdb's version contains in-frame clones alone and is incomplete. The sample records 100,000 to 150,000 clones, 80% being singletons. The source material was PBMCs. This receptor was taken from a man aged 30 to 45 in good health and CMV-seropositive. V gene TRBV7-3 combines with J gene TRBJ2-2, with no clear D. This chain's CDR3 is CASSLQDTGELFF. The CDR3 nucleotides read TGTGCCAGCAGCTTACAGGACACCGGGGAGCTGTTTTTT.